The clone carrying this TCR beta chain has only a few counts. Its target is not known. This entry comes from a study of CD8 T cells in ankylosing spondylitis. Study-wide points: Researchers reportedly found disease-linked clones significantly enriched in matched ankylosing spondylitis synovial fluid. There was a TCR beta motif, made of several highly homologous variants, that appeared characteristic of ankylosing spondylitis blood.

TCRdb re-called the 5' RACE reads through MiXCR, storing one row per CDR3 protein. The sample shows approximately 520,000 distinct CDR3 sequences, about 5% of them seen only once. The V end was cut by 4 bases, the J end by 5 bases, with 12 bases between. Germline V gene lookup returns CDR1 SGHRS and CDR2 YFSETQ. The CDR3 sequence is 13 residues long. V gene TRBV5-1 combines with J gene TRBJ2-5; D ambiguous. Input material: blood, either unsorted or a sorted T cell fraction (not recorded which). This TCR was sampled from a male donor with ankylosing spondylitis. CDR3: CASSSSQVETQYF. The DNA of the CDR3 is TGCGCCAGCAGCAGCTCGCAGGTTGAGACCCAGTACTTC.